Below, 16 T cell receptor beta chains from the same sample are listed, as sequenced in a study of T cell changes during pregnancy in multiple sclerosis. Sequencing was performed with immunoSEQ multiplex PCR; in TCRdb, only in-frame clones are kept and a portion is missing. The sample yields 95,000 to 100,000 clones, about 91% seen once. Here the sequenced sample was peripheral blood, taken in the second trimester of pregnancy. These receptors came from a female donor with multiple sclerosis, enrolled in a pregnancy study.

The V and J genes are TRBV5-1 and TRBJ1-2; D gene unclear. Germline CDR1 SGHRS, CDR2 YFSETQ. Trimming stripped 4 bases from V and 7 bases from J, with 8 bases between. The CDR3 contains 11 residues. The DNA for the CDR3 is TGCGCCAGCAGCAGGGAGGGTGGCTACACCTTC. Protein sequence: CASSREGGYTF.

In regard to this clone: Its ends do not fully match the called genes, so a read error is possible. CDR3 bases: TGTGCTAGCAGCTTAGCGGGGGGGGGCATCCAAGAGACCCAGTACTTC. It specifies CASSLAGGGIQETQYF. The chain joins TRBV7-7 to TRBJ2-5, with 11 bases matching TRBD2. In germline, CDR1 is SSHAT, CDR2 FNYEAQ (reference sequence). The CDR3 runs 16 residues.

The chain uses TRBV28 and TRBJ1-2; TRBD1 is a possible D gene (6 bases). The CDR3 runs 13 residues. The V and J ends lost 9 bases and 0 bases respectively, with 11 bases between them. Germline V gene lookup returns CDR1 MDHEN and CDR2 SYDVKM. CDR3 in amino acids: CASKSGANYGYTF. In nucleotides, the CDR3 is TGTGCCAGTAAATCAGGGGCTAACTATGGCTACACCTTC.

The CDR3 loop reads CASSLISREQYF. CDR3 sequence (DNA): TGTGCCAGCAGCTTAATCAGTCGCGAGCAGTACTTC. The rearrangement joins TRBV11-2 to TRBJ2-7; D not resolved. Trimming shortened V by 2 bases and J by 6 bases, and 8 bases separated the two germline ends. The CDR3 extends over 12 amino acids. CDR1 is SGHAT and CDR2 is FQNNGV in the germline V gene.

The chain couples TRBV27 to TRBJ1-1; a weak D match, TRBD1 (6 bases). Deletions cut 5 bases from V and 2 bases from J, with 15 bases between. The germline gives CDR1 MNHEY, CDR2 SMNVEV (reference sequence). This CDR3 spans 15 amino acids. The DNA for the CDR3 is TGTGCCAGCAGTCCCTTCGACAGGATCAACACTGAAGCTTTCTTT. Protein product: CASSPFDRINTEAFF.

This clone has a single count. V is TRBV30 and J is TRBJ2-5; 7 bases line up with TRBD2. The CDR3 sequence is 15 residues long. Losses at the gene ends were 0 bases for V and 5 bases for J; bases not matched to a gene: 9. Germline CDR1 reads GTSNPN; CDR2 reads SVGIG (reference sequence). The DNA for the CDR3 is TGTGCCTGGAGTGTACTGGACGTCGGGGGGGAGACCCAGTACTTC. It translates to CAWSVLDVGGETQYF.

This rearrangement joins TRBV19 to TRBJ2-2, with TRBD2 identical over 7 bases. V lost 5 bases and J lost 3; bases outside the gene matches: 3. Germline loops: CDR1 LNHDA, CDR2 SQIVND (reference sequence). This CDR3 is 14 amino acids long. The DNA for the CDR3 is TGTGCCAGTAGTCGCCGGGGGGACACCGGGGAGCTGTTTTTT. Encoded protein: CASSRRGDTGELFF.

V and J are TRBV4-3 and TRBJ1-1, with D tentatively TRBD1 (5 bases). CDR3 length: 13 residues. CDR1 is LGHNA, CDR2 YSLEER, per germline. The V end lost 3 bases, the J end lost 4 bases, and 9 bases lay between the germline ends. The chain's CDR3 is CASSQGRGTEAFF. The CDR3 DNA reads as TGCGCCAGCAGCCAGGGAAGGGGCACTGAAGCTTTCTTT.

CDR3 in amino acids: CASSSLAGAYNEQFF. The CDR3 DNA is TGTGCCAGCTCGTCACTAGCGGGAGCCTACAATGAGCAGTTCTTC. The V and J genes are TRBV18 and TRBJ2-1; 11 nucleotides match TRBD2. Germline values: CDR1 KGHSH, CDR2 LQKENI. The V and J ends lost 6 bases and 2 bases, in that order; junction bases with no gene match: 3. This CDR3 contains 15 residues. The whole variable domain, remainder taken from reference TRBV18 and TRBJ2-1, is NAGVMQNPRHLVRRRGQEARLRCSPMKGHSHVYWYRQLPEEGLKFMVYLQKENIIDESGMPKERFSAEFPKEGPSILRIQQVVRGDSAAYFCASSSLAGAYNEQFFGPGTRLTVL.

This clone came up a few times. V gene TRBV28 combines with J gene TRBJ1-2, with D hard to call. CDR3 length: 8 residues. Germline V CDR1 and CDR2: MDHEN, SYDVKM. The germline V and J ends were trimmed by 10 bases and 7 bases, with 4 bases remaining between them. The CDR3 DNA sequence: TGTGCCATATCTGGCTACACCTTC. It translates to CAISGYTF.

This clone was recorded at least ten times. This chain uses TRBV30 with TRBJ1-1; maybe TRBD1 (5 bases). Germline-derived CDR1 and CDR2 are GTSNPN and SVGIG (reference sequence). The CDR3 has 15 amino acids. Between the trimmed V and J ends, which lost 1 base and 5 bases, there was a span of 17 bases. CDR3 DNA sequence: TGTGCCTGGAGTGCGCTCGGGGGAGGTCGAACTGAAGCTTTCTTT. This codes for CAWSALGGGRTEAFF.

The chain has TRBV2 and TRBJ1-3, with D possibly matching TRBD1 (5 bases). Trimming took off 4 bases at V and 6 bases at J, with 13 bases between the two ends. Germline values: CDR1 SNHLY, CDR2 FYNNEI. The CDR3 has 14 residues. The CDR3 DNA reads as TGTGCCAGCAGTGGGGGACTTGGGCAAAACACCATATATTTT. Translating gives CASSGGLGQNTIYF.

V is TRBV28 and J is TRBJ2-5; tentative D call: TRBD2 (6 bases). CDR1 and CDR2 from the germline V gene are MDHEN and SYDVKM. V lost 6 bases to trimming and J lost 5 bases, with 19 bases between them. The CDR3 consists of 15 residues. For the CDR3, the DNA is TGTGCCAGCAGCTCCCGGGACTTCGGGGTGGAGACCCAGTACTTC. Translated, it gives CASSSRDFGVETQYF.

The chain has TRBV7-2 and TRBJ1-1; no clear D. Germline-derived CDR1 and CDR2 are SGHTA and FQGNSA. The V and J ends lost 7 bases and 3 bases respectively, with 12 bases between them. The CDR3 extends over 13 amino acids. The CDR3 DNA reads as TGTGCCAGCAACCAACCTGGCCACACTGAAGCTTTCTTT. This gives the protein CASNQPGHTEAFF.

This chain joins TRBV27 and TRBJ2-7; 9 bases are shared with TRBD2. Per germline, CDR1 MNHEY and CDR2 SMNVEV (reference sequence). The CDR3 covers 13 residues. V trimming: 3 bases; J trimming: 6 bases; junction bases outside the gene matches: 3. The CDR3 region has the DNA TGTGCCAGCAGTTTTCAGGGACTAGCCGAGCAGTACTTC. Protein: CASSFQGLAEQYF.

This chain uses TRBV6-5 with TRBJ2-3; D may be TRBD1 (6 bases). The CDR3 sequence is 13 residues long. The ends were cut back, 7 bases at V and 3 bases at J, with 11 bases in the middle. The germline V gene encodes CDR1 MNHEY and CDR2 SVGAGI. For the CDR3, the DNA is TGTGCCAGCAACCTTCAGGGGACAGATACGCAGTATTTT. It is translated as CASNLQGTDTQYF.